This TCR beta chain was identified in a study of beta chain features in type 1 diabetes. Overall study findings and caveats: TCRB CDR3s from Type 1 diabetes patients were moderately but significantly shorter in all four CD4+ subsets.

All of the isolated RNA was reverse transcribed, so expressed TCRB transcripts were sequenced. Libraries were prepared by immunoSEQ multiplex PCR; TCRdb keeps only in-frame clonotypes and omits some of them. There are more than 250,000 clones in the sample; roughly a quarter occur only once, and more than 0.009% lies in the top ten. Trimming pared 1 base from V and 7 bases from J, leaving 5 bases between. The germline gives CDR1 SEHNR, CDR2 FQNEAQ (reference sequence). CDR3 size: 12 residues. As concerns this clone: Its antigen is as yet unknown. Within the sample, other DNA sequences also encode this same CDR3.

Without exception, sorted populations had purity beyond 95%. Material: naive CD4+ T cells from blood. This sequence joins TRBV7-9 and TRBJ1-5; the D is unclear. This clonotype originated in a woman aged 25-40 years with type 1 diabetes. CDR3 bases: TGTGCCAGCAGCTTAGAGAGCCAGCCCCAGCATTTT. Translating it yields CASSLESQPQHF.